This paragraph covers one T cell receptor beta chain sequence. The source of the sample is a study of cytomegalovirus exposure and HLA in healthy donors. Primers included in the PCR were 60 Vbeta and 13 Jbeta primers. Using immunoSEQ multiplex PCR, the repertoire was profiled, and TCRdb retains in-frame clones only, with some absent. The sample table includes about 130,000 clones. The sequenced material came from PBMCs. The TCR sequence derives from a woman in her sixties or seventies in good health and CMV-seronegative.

CDR3 sequence reads: CASSRGRTSGSTGELFF. CDR3 coding DNA: TGCGCCAGCAGCCGGGGGCGCACTAGCGGATCCACCGGGGAGCTGTTTTTT. The chain recombines TRBV4-1 with TRBJ2-2; TRBD2 agrees at 8 bases. CDR3 length: 17 residues. The germline V gene encodes CDR1 MGHRA and CDR2 YSYEKL. Unmatched junction bases numbered 11, after V lost 4 bases and J lost 4 bases.